A selection of T cell receptor beta chains follows, all from one sample in a study of beta chain features in type 1 diabetes. Method: immunoSEQ multiplex PCR; TCRdb's copy keeps in-frame clones and lacks some. In the table there are under 250,000 clones, about 14% of which are singletons. Sequencing was done on a sample of naive CD4+ T cells from blood. The source is a woman between 40 and 55 years old in good health. Both conserved end residues are part of each CDR3. A D gene is named only where the DNA matches it firmly. Clone size appears in some rows only: once, few, many, or a class for an expanded clone.

clone size: few; J gene: TRBJ2-2; D gene: TRBD2; V gene: TRBV2; CDR3 DNA: TGTGCCAGCAGTGAAATGTGGCCTAGCGGGGGGAACACCGGGGAGCTGTTTTTT; CDR3 protein: CASSEMWPSGGNTGELFF
clone size: few; J gene: TRBJ2-5; D gene: .; V gene: TRBV12-5; CDR3 DNA: TGTGCTAGTGGTTTCCGGGAGACCCAGTACTTC; CDR3 protein: CASGFRETQYF
clone size: .; J gene: TRBJ2-5; D gene: .; V gene: TRBV7-2; CDR3 DNA: TGTGCCAGCAGGAAGGGAGGTGGGTCAGAGACCCAGTACTTC; CDR3 protein: CASRKGGGSETQYF
clone size: few; J gene: TRBJ1-5; D gene: TRBD1; V gene: TRBV18; CDR3 DNA: TGTGCCAGCTCCCGACAGGGGAGGAGCAATCAGCCCCAGCATTTT; CDR3 protein: CASSRQGRSNQPQHF
clone size: few; J gene: TRBJ2-2; D gene: .; V gene: TRBV5-1; CDR3 DNA: TGCGCCAGCAGCTTGGGCCAGGACACCGGGGAGCTGTTTTTT; CDR3 protein: CASSLGQDTGELFF
clone size: few; J gene: TRBJ1-1; D gene: .; V gene: TRBV10-3; CDR3 DNA: TGTGCCATCACGGGGGGCGCGAGGAACACTGAAGCTTTCTTT; CDR3 protein: CAITGGARNTEAFF
clone size: .; J gene: TRBJ1-2; D gene: .; V gene: TRBV7-2; CDR3 DNA: TGTGCCAGCAGCTTTGGACGGGAATATGGCTACACCTTC; CDR3 protein: CASSFGREYGYTF
clone size: .; J gene: TRBJ1-1; D gene: TRBD1; V gene: TRBV18; CDR3 DNA: TGTGCCAGCTCACCAAACAGGGGCCCTGACACTGAAGCTTTCTTT; CDR3 protein: CASSPNRGPDTEAFF
clone size: few; J gene: TRBJ2-5; D gene: .; V gene: TRBV19; CDR3 DNA: TGTGCCAGTACCGATAGGGGGGGCTCGGGAAAAGAGACCCAGTACTTC; CDR3 protein: CASTDRGGSGKETQYF
clone size: few; J gene: TRBJ2-1; D gene: .; V gene: TRBV19; CDR3 DNA: TGTGCCAGTAGTGAGACAGGTTCTCGGGAGTTCTTC; CDR3 protein: CASSETGSREFF
clone size: .; J gene: TRBJ2-5; D gene: TRBD2; V gene: TRBV13; CDR3 DNA: TGTGCCAGCACTCTAGCGGGGGGGCAAGAGACCCAGTACTTC; CDR3 protein: CASTLAGGQETQYF
clone size: many; J gene: TRBJ2-5; D gene: .; V gene: TRBV11-2; CDR3 DNA: TGTGCCAGCAGCCGGACAGCTGAGACCCAGTACTTC; CDR3 protein: CASSRTAETQYF
clone size: few; J gene: TRBJ1-1; D gene: .; V gene: TRBV18; CDR3 DNA: TGTGCCAGCTCAGCGTCGCAGGGGTTAGTTGTGGGGAACACTGAAGCTTTCTTT; CDR3 protein: CASSASQGLVVGNTEAFF
clone size: few; J gene: TRBJ2-7; D gene: .; V gene: TRBV7-6; CDR3 DNA: TGTGCCAGCAGCTTCTCTAGGGACTTGGGGGGCGAGCAGTACTTC; CDR3 protein: CASSFSRDLGGEQYF
clone size: many; J gene: TRBJ2-6; D gene: .; V gene: TRBV4-3; CDR3 DNA: TGCGCCAGCAGCCAAAACAGGGATTGGGCCAACGTCCTGACTTTC; CDR3 protein: CASSQNRDWANVLTF
clone size: .; J gene: TRBJ2-5; D gene: .; V gene: TRBV5-6; CDR3 DNA: TGTGCCAGCAGCTTGGGTTGGGGGGAAGAGACCCAGTACTTC; CDR3 protein: CASSLGWGEETQYF
clone size: few; J gene: TRBJ1-2; D gene: TRBD1; V gene: TRBV7-8; CDR3 DNA: TGTGCCAGCAGCGCGAGGACAGGGTTAAAAGGCTACACCTTC; CDR3 protein: CASSARTGLKGYTF
clone size: few; J gene: TRBJ1-2; D gene: .; V gene: TRBV6-5; CDR3 DNA: TGTGCCAGCTCTCCAGGGCAAAACTATGGCTACACCTTC; CDR3 protein: CASSPGQNYGYTF
clone size: .; J gene: TRBJ1-1; D gene: TRBD1; V gene: TRBV19; CDR3 DNA: TGTGCCAGTAAGATTCAGGGACAGACGAACACTGAAGCTTTCTTT; CDR3 protein: CASKIQGQTNTEAFF
clone size: few; J gene: TRBJ1-5; D gene: .; V gene: TRBV7-9; CDR3 DNA: TGTGCCAGCAGCTTAGCGAAGGGGCAGGGCAATCAGCCCCAGCATTTT; CDR3 protein: CASSLAKGQGNQPQHF
clone size: .; J gene: TRBJ2-7; D gene: TRBD2; V gene: TRBV2; CDR3 DNA: TGTGCCAGCAATAGACTAGCGGGGACCTACGAGCAGTACTTC; CDR3 protein: CASNRLAGTYEQYF
clone size: .; J gene: TRBJ1-2; D gene: .; V gene: TRBV6-1; CDR3 DNA: TGTGCCAGCACCCCGACAGGTGGACTTGACTATGGCTACACCTTC; CDR3 protein: CASTPTGGLDYGYTF
clone size: .; J gene: TRBJ2-4; D gene: .; V gene: TRBV6-6; CDR3 DNA: TGTGCCAGCAGTTACGCGCGAGGGGGGGCCAGGAACATTCAGTACTTC; CDR3 protein: CASSYARGGARNIQYF
clone size: few; J gene: TRBJ2-2; D gene: .; V gene: TRBV18; CDR3 DNA: TGTGCCAGCTCCGAGAGTCGGGAGCTGTTTTTT; CDR3 protein: CASSESRELFF
clone size: few; J gene: TRBJ2-5; D gene: .; V gene: TRBV18; CDR3 DNA: TGTGCCAGCTCACCACCCGGGACACCAAAAGAGACCCAGTACTTC; CDR3 protein: CASSPPGTPKETQYF